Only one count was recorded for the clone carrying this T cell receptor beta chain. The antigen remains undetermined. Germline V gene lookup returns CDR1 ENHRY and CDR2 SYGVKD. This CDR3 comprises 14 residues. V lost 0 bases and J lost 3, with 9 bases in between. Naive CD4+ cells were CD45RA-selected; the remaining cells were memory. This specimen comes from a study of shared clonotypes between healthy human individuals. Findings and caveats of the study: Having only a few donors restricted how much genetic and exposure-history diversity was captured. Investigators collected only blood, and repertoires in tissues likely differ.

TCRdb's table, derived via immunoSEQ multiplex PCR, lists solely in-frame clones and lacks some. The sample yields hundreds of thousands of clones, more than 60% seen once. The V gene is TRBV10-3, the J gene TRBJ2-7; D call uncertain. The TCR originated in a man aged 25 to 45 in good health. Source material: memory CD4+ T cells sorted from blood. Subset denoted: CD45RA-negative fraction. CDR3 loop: CAISESTPGYEQYF. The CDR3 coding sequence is TGTGCCATCAGTGAGTCGACCCCAGGCTACGAGCAGTACTTC.